One sample yielded the 6 T cell receptor beta chains listed below, sequenced in a study of T cells in Graves' hyperthyroidism and ophthalmopathy. The investigators amplified TCR beta CDR3 regions from RNA transcripts. With the HTBI primer set, the TCR CDR3 went through a first round of RT-PCR. TCRdb itself ran the multiplex PCR reads through MiXCR, one entry per CDR3 protein. Altogether 400,000 to 500,000 distinct CDR3 sequences are present, about 15% being singletons, with the ten largest covering less than 15%. Sequenced sample: blood. Receptor source: a man between 18 and 29 years old with Graves' ophthalmopathy.

This clonotype was detected ten times or more. This sequence joins TRBV7-2 and TRBJ2-7; D remains unclear. Trimming stripped 1 base from V and 3 bases from J, with 19 bases between. This CDR3 has 17 residues. The germline V gene encodes CDR1 SGHTA and CDR2 FQGNSA. The CDR3, as DNA: TGTGCCAGCAGCTTAGTCGGTCGCGGCGGCCCCCTCTACGAGCAGTACTTC. It encodes CASSLVGRGGPLYEQYF.

This clonotype was seen many times. V is TRBV30 and J is TRBJ1-1, with 9 bases lining up with TRBD1. The germline gives CDR1 GTSNPN, CDR2 SVGIG (reference sequence). The V gene end was trimmed by 4 bases and the J gene end by 5 bases; junction bases not matched to a gene: 11. CDR3 size: 15 residues. The CDR3 DNA follows: TGTGCCTGGACTGAGACTATGACAGGGGGGACTGAAGCTTTCTTT. As protein: CAWTETMTGGTEAFF.

This clonotype was recorded many times. The chain combines TRBV7-8 with TRBJ2-1; D may correspond to TRBD1 or TRBD2 (5 bases each). The CDR3 length is 17 residues. Germline V gives CDR1 SGHVS, CDR2 FQNEAQ. V was trimmed by 5 bases and J by 5 bases, leaving 22 bases between them. The CDR3, as DNA: TGTGCCAGCAGCAGACCGGGACCCCTTCCCTCGAACAATGAGCAGTTCTTC. It translates to CASSRPGPLPSNNEQFF.

This clonotype was picked up many times. This chain joins TRBV12-3 or TRBV12-4 and TRBJ1-1; no clear D gene. This CDR3 has 16 residues. The V and J ends lost 6 bases and 0 bases respectively, with 17 bases between them. The CDR3 loop reads CASSRAGLPLNTEAFF. Here the CDR3 DNA reads TGTGCCAGCAGCCGGGCTGGACTCCCTCTGAACACTGAAGCTTTCTTT.

There are many counts of this clonotype. V usage is TRBV2 and J usage is TRBJ2-7, with D maybe TRBD2 (5 bases). Germline CDR1 and CDR2: SNHLY and FYNNEI. Trimming left V 4 bases short and J 5 bases short, with 12 bases between. The CDR3 has 13 amino acids. As DNA, the CDR3 is TGTGCCAGCAGTGGGGCTGGGAGAGACGAGCAGTACTTC. Translated: CASSGAGRDEQYF.

This sequence joins TRBV30 and TRBJ2-7; TRBD1 aligns across 11 bases. CDR1 is GTSNPN and CDR2 is SVGIG in the germline V gene (reference sequence). This CDR3 spans 14 amino acids. V dropped 4 bases and J dropped 6; count of bases not matched to a gene: 8. The CDR3 DNA reads as TGTGCCTGGAACACCGGACAGGGGGCGCCCGAGCAGTACTTC. Translated, it gives CAWNTGQGAPEQYF.